The rows below give T cell receptor beta chains drawn from one sample of a study of T-cell memory formation after mild COVID-19. TCRdb analysed the 5' RACE reads with MiXCR anew, one entry per CDR3 protein. The table shows 450,000 or so distinct CDR3 sequences, with 15% to 20% occurring only once. The sample consisted of PBMCs or a T cell subset sorted from them (not recorded which). These TCRs come from an adult woman who had mild COVID-19 (a few samples of this study predate the infection). Cell type and time point are not known. CDR3s include the opening cysteine and the closing phenylalanine or tryptophan. D genes are given only for firm matches. Size tells how often a clone was seen (once, few, many) or the class of an expanded clone, and some rows leave it out.

>TRBV12-3/TRBV12-4|NA|NA|TRBJ1-5
CASSSGTQGQPQHF
TGTGCCAGCAGTTCCGGGACCCAGGGCCAGCCCCAGCATTTT
>TRBV3-1|few|NA|TRBJ1-1
CASSQRSNTEAFF
TGTGCCAGCAGCCAAAGATCGAACACTGAAGCTTTCTTT
>TRBV6-5|NA|NA|TRBJ1-4
CASSTGYEKLFF
TGTGCCAGCTCCACAGGGTATGAAAAACTGTTTTTT
>TRBV12-3/TRBV12-4|NA|NA|TRBJ2-7
CASSFSQDRGPYEQYF
TGTGCCAGCAGTTTTTCTCAGGATAGAGGCCCCTACGAGCAGTACTTC
>TRBV20-1|NA|NA|TRBJ2-5
CSARAAQLETQYF
TGCAGTGCTAGAGCCGCGCAGTTAGAGACCCAGTACTTC
>TRBV6-2/TRBV6-3|NA|TRBD2|TRBJ2-1
CATVWGLAGYNEQFF
TGTGCCACAGTATGGGGGCTAGCGGGTTACAATGAGCAGTTCTTC
>TRBV12-3/TRBV12-4|few|NA|TRBJ1-5
CASRPPGQPQHF
TGTGCCAGCAGACCCCCCGGTCAGCCCCAGCATTTT
>TRBV7-2|many|TRBD1|TRBJ2-7
CASRFRDRSREQYF
TGTGCCAGCAGATTCCGGGACAGGTCTCGGGAGCAGTACTTC
>TRBV5-1|few|NA|TRBJ1-5
CASSLAAGFDQPQHF
TGCGCCAGCAGCTTGGCGGCCGGATTTGATCAGCCCCAGCATTTT
>TRBV7-2|NA|TRBD1|TRBJ1-5
CASSLAGQLKLTGNF
TGTGCCAGCAGCTTAGCGGGACAGCTCAAGCTTACGGGGAATTTT
>TRBV27|NA|TRBD2|TRBJ2-7
CASSLASGSGEQYF
TGTGCCAGCAGTTTAGCTAGCGGGAGTGGCGAGCAGTACTTC
>TRBV29-1|NA|NA|TRBJ1-1
CSVPPAGPMNTEAFF
TGCAGCGTTCCCCCTGCGGGACCTATGAACACTGAAGCTTTCTTT
>TRBV5-1|NA|NA|TRBJ2-7
CASSPSGRFEQYF
TGCGCCAGCAGCCCAAGCGGAAGGTTCGAGCAGTACTTC
>TRBV24-1|NA|NA|TRBJ2-7
CATSYYEQYF
TGTGCCACCAGCTACTACGAGCAGTACTTC
>TRBV20-1|NA|TRBD2|TRBJ2-6
CSAPGLGNVLTF
TGCAGTGCTCCGGGACTAGGCAACGTCCTGACTTTC
>TRBV9|few|TRBD2|TRBJ2-7
CASSRTSGIIMGEQYF
TGTGCCAGCAGCCGGACTAGCGGGATCATAATGGGAGAGCAGTACTTC
>TRBV9|NA|NA|TRBJ2-1
CASSPLRDIRPNNEQFF
TGTGCCAGCAGCCCGCTGCGCGACATCCGCCCCAACAATGAGCAGTTCTTC
>TRBV5-5|few|NA|TRBJ1-6
CASSWRAGDSYNSPLHF
TGTGCCAGCAGCTGGCGGGCAGGGGACTCCTATAATTCACCCCTCCACTTT
>TRBV6-2/TRBV6-3|few|NA|TRBJ1-5
CASSWHSNQPQHF
TGTGCCAGCAGTTGGCATAGCAATCAGCCCCAGCATTTT
>TRBV27|NA|TRBD1|TRBJ1-2
CASKTGGQRDYGYTF
TGTGCCAGCAAAACTGGGGGACAGCGGGACTATGGCTACACCTTC
>TRBV6-5|few|TRBD2|TRBJ2-7
CASSEPGLAGGVYEQYF
TGTGCCAGCAGTGAACCGGGACTAGCGGGAGGGGTTTACGAGCAGTACTTC
>TRBV12-3/TRBV12-4|NA|NA|TRBJ1-1
CASSLRPTGNTEAFF
TGTGCCAGCAGTTTACGTCCGACAGGGAACACTGAAGCTTTCTTT
>TRBV7-2|few|NA|TRBJ2-3
CASSLNRIDTQYF
TGTGCCAGCAGCCTTAACAGGATAGATACGCAGTATTTT
>TRBV7-9|few|NA|TRBJ2-5
CASSLLRGGAEKETQYF
TGTGCCAGCAGTCTTTTGAGAGGCGGGGCGGAGAAGGAGACCCAGTACTTC
>TRBV19|NA|NA|TRBJ1-2
CASSEVGQGGYGYTF
TGTGCCAGTAGTGAGGTTGGGCAGGGCGGCTATGGCTACACCTTC
>TRBV5-5|NA|NA|TRBJ2-3
CASSPRTGFSTDTQYF
TGTGCCAGCAGCCCAAGGACTGGGTTTAGCACAGATACGCAGTATTTT
>TRBV29-1|NA|TRBD2|TRBJ2-1
CSGTGTSGRGQFF
TGCAGCGGAACCGGAACTAGCGGGAGAGGGCAGTTCTTC